Shown below are 15 T cell receptor beta chains from a single sample sequenced in a study of T cells in Graves' hyperthyroidism and ophthalmopathy. RNA transcripts served as the template for amplifying TCR beta CDR3 regions. HTBI primers drove first-round RT-PCR of the TCR CDR3. TCRdb used MiXCR to reprocess the multiplex PCR reads, holding one entry per CDR3 protein. This table has 300,000 to 450,000 distinct CDR3 sequences, 20% to 25% appearing once. Input material: blood. These receptors were collected from a man aged 45-65 years with Graves' hyperthyroidism.

CDR3 coding DNA: TGTGCCAGCAGTGAATTGGACAGGGTGAATTCACCCCTCCACTTT. Its translation is CASSELDRVNSPLHF. The V and J genes are TRBV6-1 and TRBJ1-6; 8 bases agree with TRBD1. V was clipped by 2 bases and J by 7 bases; unmatched bases: 4. The germline V gene encodes CDR1 MNHNS and CDR2 SASEGT. The length of the CDR3 is 15 residues.

The chain links TRBV7-3 to TRBJ2-4; no firm D call. Germline V CDR1 and CDR2: SGHTA, FQGTGA. V was shortened by 5 bases and J by 0 bases, with 11 bases between the two germline ends. The CDR3 covers 15 residues. CDR3 amino acids: CASSPPQRAKNIQYF. The CDR3 nucleotides are TGTGCCAGCAGCCCTCCACAGAGAGCCAAAAACATTCAGTACTTC.

This clonotype was found a few times. This rearrangement joins TRBV20-1 to TRBJ2-5; the match to TRBD2 covers 10 bases. Germline V lookup: CDR1 DFQATT, CDR2 SNEGSKA (reference sequence). This CDR3 contains 15 residues. Trimming at V came to 6 bases and at J to 1 base, leaving 8 bases not matched to a gene. The chain's CDR3 is CSASPLAGIQETQYF. In nucleotides, the CDR3 is TGCAGTGCGAGCCCACTAGCGGGGATCCAAGAGACCCAGTACTTC.

This clonotype came up many times. This chain joins TRBV12-3 or TRBV12-4 and TRBJ2-7; 8 nucleotides align to TRBD1. The CDR3 is 14 amino acids. V shed 1 base, J shed 5 bases, and the junction held 4 bases outside the gene matches. The CDR3 protein is CASSLGQGFDEQYF. The DNA of the CDR3 is TGTGCCAGCAGTTTAGGACAGGGGTTCGACGAGCAGTACTTC.

With regard to this clonotype: A much larger clone differs from this one at a single base, so this may be a read error. The chain has TRBV7-3 and TRBJ1-1, with D perhaps matching TRBD1 (6 bases). Trimming removed 2 bases from V and 7 bases from J, with 17 bases in between. Germline CDR1 reads SGHTA; CDR2 reads FQGTGA. The CDR3 extends over 15 amino acids. CDR3 in DNA: TGTGCCAGCAGCTTAGGCCCAAGGACAGCAGGTGAAGCTTTCTTT. Its protein product is CASSLGPRTAGEAFF.

This rearrangement joins TRBV7-2 to TRBJ2-7; 9 bases are a match to TRBD2. Per the germline V gene, CDR1 is SGHTA and CDR2 is FQGNSA. This CDR3 is 15 amino acids long. V gave up 1 base and J gave up 7 bases; unmatched junction bases: 8. CDR3 in amino acids: CASSLVAAGGAEQYF. The CDR3 bases are TGTGCCAGCAGCTTAGTCGCAGCGGGGGGCGCGGAGCAGTACTTC.

The J gene is TRBJ2-3, the V gene TRBV6-2 or TRBV6-3, with 7 bases aligning to TRBD2. CDR1 and CDR2 from the germline V gene are MNHEY and SVGEGT. The CDR3 is 16 residues long. Unmatched junction bases numbered 8, after V lost 0 bases and J lost 5 bases. Written as DNA, the CDR3 is TGTGCCAGCAGTTACTCGACTGGCGGGAGTCGAGATACGCAGTATTTT. It encodes CASSYSTGGSRDTQYF.

The rearrangement joins TRBV7-2 to TRBJ2-1, with D hard to call. The ends were cut back, 8 bases at V and 7 bases at J, with 21 bases in the middle. CDR1 SGHTA and CDR2 FQGNSA come from the germline V gene. There are 15 residues in the CDR3. The CDR3 spells CASGSRRGGSNEQFF. DNA for the CDR3: TGTGCCAGCGGCTCTCGGCGAGGCGGATCGAATGAGCAGTTCTTC. Full variable domain (remainder filled in from reference TRBV7-2 and TRBJ2-1): GAGVSQSPSNKVTEKGKDVELRCDPISGHTALYWYRQSLGQGLEFLIYFQGNSAPDKSGLPSDRFSAERTGGSVSTLTIQRTQQEDSAVYLCASGSRRGGSNEQFFGPGTRLTVL.

This clonotype was seen ten or more times. CDR3 DNA: TGCAGCGCTACAACAGGACGGAGCACTGAAGCTTTCTTT. Translating gives CSATTGRSTEAFF. The chain uses TRBV29-1 and TRBJ1-1; D might be TRBD1 (5 bases). V was trimmed by 7 bases and J by 4 bases, leaving 16 bases between them. CDR1 is SQVTM and CDR2 is ANQGSEA in the germline V gene. This CDR3 is 13 amino acids long.

The chain couples TRBV3-1 to TRBJ1-2, with unresolved D. This CDR3 is 13 amino acids long. Trimming pared 4 bases from V and 7 bases from J, leaving 13 bases between. Germline V CDR1 and CDR2: LGHDT, YNNKEL (reference sequence). The CDR3 DNA sequence: TGTGCCAGCAGCCGTATCGACCTCGGTGGCTACACCTTC. It translates to CASSRIDLGGYTF.

This clonotype turned up a few times. The chain couples TRBV11-2 to TRBJ1-2, with TRBD1 matching 8 bases. This CDR3 is built from 15 residues. Germline CDR1 SGHAT, CDR2 FQNNGV. Unmatched junction bases numbered 8, after V lost 5 bases and J lost 3 bases. The CDR3 DNA sequence: TGTGCCAGCAGCCTCTACGGGACAGGCTACTATGGCTACACCTTC. Protein: CASSLYGTGYYGYTF.

The table lists this clonotype with a few counts. The rearrangement uses TRBV9 and TRBJ2-2; D perhaps matches TRBD2 (5 bases). The CDR3 contains 16 residues. Germline V gene sequence: CDR1 SGDLS, CDR2 YYNGEE. Trimming took 4 bases from V and 2 from J, leaving 15 bases between them. Here the CDR3 reads CASSPRAGLNTGELFF. Here the CDR3 DNA reads TGTGCCAGCAGCCCCCGCGCGGGTCTAAACACCGGGGAGCTGTTTTTT.

The chain carries TRBV12-3 or TRBV12-4 and TRBJ1-4, with D unresolved. The CDR3 totals 14 residues. V lost 3 bases, J lost 3 bases, and 8 bases lay in between. The DNA of the CDR3 is TGTGCCAGCAGTTTGCAGGTCGCTAATGAAAAACTGTTTTTT. Translating gives CASSLQVANEKLFF.

This clonotype was counted only a few times. V is TRBV9 and J is TRBJ2-7; 11 nucleotides agree with TRBD2. The germline CDR1 and CDR2 sequences are SGDLS and YYNGEE. Unmatched junction bases numbered 3, after V lost 3 bases and J lost 1 base. The CDR3 loop spans 15 amino acids. DNA for the CDR3: TGTGCCAGCAGCGGGGGACTAGCGGAATCCTACGAGCAGTACTTC. It translates to CASSGGLAESYEQYF.

This chain connects TRBV28 to TRBJ2-2; the D gene is possibly TRBD1 (5 bases). The V gene lost 7 bases and the J gene lost 7 bases, with 19 bases spanning the gap. The CDR3 is 15 amino acids. Germline-derived CDR1 and CDR2 are MDHEN and SYDVKM. The CDR3 nucleotides read TGTGCCAGCAACCCGATCAGGGATTTCGGCGGGGAGCTGTTTTTT. It yields the protein CASNPIRDFGGELFF.